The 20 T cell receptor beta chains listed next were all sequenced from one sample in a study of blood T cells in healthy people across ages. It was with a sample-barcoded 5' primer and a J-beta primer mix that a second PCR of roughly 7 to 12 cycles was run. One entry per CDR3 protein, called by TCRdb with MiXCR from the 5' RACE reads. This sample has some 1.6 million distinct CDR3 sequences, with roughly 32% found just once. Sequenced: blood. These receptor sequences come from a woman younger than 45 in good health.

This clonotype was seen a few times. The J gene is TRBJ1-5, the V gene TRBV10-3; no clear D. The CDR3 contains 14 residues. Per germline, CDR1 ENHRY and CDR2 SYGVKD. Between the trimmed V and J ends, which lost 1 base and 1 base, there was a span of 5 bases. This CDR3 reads CAISEWTSNQPQHF. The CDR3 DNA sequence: TGTGCCATCAGTGAGTGGACCAGCAATCAGCCCCAGCATTTT.

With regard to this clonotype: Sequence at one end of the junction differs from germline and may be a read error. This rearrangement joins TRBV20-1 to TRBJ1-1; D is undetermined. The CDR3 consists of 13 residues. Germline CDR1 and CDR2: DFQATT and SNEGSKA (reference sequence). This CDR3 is CSARDRPNTVAFF. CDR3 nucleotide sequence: TGCAGTGCTAGAGATCGGCCGAACACTGTAGCTTTCTTT.

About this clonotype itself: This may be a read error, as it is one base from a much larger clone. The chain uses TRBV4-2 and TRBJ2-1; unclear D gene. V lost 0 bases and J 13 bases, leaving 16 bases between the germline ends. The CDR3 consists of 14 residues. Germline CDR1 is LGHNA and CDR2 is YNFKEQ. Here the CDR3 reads CASSQELSLETQFF. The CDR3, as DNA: TGTGCCAGCAGCCAAGAGTTGTCATTAGAGACCCAGTTCTTC.

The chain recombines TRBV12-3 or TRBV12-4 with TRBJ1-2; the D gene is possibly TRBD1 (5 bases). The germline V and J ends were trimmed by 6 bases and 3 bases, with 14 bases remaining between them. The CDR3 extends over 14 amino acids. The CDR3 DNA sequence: TGTGCCAGCAGCCCACCCGGGGGTCACTATGGCTACACCTTC. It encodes CASSPPGGHYGYTF.

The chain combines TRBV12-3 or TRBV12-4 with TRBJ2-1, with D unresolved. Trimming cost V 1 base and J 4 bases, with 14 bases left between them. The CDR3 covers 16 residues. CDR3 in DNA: TGTGCCAGCAGTTTAGAAACCCCTCCCTTTTACAATGAGCAGTTCTTC. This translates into CASSLETPPFYNEQFF.

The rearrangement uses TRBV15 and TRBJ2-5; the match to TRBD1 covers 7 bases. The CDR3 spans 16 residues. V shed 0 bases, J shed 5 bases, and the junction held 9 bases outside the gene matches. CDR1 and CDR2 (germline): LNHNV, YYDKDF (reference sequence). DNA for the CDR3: TGTGCCACCAGCAGAGATCGCGACAGGGTCGGGGAGACCCAGTACTTC. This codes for CATSRDRDRVGETQYF.

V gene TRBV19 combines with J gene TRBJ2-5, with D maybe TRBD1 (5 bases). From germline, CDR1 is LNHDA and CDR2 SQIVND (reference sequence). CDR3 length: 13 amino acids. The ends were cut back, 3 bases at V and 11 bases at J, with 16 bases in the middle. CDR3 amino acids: CASSITTGSGQYF. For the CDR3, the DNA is TGTGCCAGTAGTATCACGACTGGGTCAGGGCAGTACTTC.

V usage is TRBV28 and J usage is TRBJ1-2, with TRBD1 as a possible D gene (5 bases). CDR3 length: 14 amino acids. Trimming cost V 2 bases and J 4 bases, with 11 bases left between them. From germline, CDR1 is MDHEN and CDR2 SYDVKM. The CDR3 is CASSLAGAGYGYTF. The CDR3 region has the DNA TGTGCCAGCAGTTTAGCCGGGGCTGGCTATGGCTACACCTTC.

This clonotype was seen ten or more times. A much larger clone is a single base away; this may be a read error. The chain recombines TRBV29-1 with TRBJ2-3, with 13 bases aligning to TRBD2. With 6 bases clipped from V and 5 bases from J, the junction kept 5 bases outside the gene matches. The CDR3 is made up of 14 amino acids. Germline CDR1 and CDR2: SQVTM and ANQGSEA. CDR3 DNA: TGCAGCGTAGGACTAGCGGGAGCGGGAGATACGCAGTATTTT. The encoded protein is CSVGLAGAGDTQYF.

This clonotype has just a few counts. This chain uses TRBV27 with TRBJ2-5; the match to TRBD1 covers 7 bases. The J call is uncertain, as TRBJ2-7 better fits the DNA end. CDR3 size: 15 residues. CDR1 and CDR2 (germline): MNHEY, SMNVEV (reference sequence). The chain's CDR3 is CASSFQGTGVYEQYF. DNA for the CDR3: TGTGCCAGCAGTTTTCAGGGAACAGGGGTTTACGAGCAGTACTTC.

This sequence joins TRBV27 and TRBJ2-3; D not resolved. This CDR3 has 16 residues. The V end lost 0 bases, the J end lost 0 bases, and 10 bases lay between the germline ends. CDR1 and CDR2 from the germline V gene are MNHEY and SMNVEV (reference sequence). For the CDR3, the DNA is TGTGCCAGCAGTTTATCGACGTATAGCAGCACAGATACGCAGTATTTT. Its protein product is CASSLSTYSSTDTQYF.

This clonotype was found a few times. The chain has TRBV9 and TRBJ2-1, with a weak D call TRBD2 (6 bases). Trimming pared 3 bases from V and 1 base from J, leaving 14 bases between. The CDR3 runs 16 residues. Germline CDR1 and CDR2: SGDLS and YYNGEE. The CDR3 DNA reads TGTGCCAGCAGCGCAGCCGCGGGAATATCCTACAATGAGCAGTTCTTC. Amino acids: CASSAAAGISYNEQFF.

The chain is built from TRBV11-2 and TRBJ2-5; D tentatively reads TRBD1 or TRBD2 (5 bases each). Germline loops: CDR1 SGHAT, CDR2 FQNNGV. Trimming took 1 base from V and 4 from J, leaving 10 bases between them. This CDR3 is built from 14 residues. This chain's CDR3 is CASSLVLGTETQYF. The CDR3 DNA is TGTGCCAGCAGCTTAGTCCTGGGGACAGAGACCCAGTACTTC.

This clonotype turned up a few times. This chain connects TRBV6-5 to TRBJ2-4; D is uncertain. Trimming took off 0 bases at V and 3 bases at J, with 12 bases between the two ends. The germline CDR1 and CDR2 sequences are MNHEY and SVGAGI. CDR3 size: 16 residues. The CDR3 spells CASSYSARKGKNIQYF. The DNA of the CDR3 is TGTGCCAGCAGTTACTCAGCCCGTAAGGGCAAAAACATTCAGTACTTC.

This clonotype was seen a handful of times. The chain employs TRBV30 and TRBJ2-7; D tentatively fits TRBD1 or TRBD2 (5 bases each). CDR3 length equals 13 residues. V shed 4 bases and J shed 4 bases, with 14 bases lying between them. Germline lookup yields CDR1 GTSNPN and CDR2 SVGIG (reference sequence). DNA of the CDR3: TGTGCCTGGAAAGGGATAGGGACGTACGAGCAGTACTTC. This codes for CAWKGIGTYEQYF.

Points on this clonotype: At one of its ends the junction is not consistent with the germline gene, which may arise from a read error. The CDR3 loop reads CTSSFGTGGQYF. The CDR3 DNA follows: TGTACCAGCAGCTTTGGGACAGGAGGGCAGTACTTC. The chain joins TRBV5-6 to TRBJ2-7; 8 nucleotides line up with TRBD1. Germline CDR1 SGHDT, CDR2 YYEEEE. CDR3 length: 12 residues.

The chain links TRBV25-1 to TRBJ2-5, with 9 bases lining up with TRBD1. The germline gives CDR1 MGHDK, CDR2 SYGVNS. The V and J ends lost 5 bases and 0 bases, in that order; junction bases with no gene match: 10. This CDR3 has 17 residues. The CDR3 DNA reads TGTGCCAGCAGTCCCCACCGGGACAGGGTGTACCAAGAGACCCAGTACTTC. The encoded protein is CASSPHRDRVYQETQYF.

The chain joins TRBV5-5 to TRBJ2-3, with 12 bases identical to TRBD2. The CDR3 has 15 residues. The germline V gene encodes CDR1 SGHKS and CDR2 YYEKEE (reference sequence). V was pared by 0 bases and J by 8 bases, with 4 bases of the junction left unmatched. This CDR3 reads CASSLELAGGGTQYF. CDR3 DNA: TGTGCCAGCAGCTTGGAACTAGCGGGAGGCGGTACGCAGTATTTT.

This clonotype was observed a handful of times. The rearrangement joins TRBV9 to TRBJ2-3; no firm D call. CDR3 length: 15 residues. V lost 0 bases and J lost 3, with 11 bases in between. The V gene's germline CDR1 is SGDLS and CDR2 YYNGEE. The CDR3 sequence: CASSVGSGLTDTQYF. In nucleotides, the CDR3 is TGTGCCAGCAGCGTAGGCTCCGGGTTGACAGATACGCAGTATTTT.

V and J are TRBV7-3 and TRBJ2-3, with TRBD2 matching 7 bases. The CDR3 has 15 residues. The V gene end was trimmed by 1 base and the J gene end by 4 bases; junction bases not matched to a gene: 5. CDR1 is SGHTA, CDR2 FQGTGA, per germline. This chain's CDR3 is CASSLRGGSPDTQYF. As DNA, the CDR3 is TGTGCCAGCAGCTTAAGGGGCGGGAGTCCAGATACGCAGTATTTT.